Below, 24 T cell receptor beta chains from the same sample are listed, as sequenced in a study of CD8 T cells in Susac syndrome. With random hexamers, reverse transcription was performed on roughly 0.5 to 1 ug of RNA. TCRdb reanalysed the immunoSEQ multiplex PCR reads using MiXCR and keeps one entry per CDR3 protein. The table includes about 240,000 distinct CDR3 sequences, 90% to 96% detected once. Sequencing was carried out using CD4+ T cells from PBMCs. These receptors all stem from a human donor with Susac syndrome.

The chain combines TRBV3-1 with TRBJ1-2; TRBD1 aligns across 11 bases. There are 16 residues in the CDR3. Looked up from germline, CDR1 is LGHDT and CDR2 is YNNKEL (reference sequence). V lost 0 bases to trimming and J lost 5 bases; unmatched junction nucleotides: 5. The CDR3 spells CASSQDGGQGAYGYTF. The CDR3 DNA sequence: TGTGCCAGCAGCCAAGATGGCGGACAGGGGGCTTATGGCTACACCTTC. The full variable domain, in which reference TRBV3-1 and TRBJ1-2 provide the parts outside the CDR3, is DTAVSQTPKYLVTQMGNDKSIKCEQNLGHDTMYWYKQDSKKFLKIMFSYNNKELIINETVPNRFSPKSPDKAHLNLHINSLELGDSAVYFCASSQDGGQGAYGYTFGSGTRLTVV.

The chain joins TRBV20-1 to TRBJ2-7; 10 bases are a match to TRBD2. Germline V gene data show CDR1 as DFQATT and CDR2 as SNEGSKA (reference sequence). CDR3 size: 12 residues. The V segment lost 6 bases and the J segment 6 bases; nucleotides outside the gene matches: 5. CDR3 region: CSAGGLAVEQYF. The CDR3 region has the DNA TGCAGTGCCGGAGGACTAGCGGTCGAGCAGTACTTC.

The chain uses TRBV14 and TRBJ1-1; D call uncertain. The CDR3 covers 13 residues. Per germline, CDR1 SGHDN and CDR2 FVKESK. V was pared by 4 bases and J by 1 base, with 7 bases between. The CDR3: CASSPYWNTEAFF. The CDR3 DNA reads TGTGCCAGCAGCCCGTACTGGAACACTGAAGCTTTCTTT.

In nucleotides, the CDR3 is TGCAGTGCTAGAGATCTATCAGCGGGAGGGGTTTCTGGCATTCAGTACTTC. Amino acids: CSARDLSAGGVSGIQYF. The J gene is TRBJ2-4, the V gene TRBV20-1, with 10 bases fitting TRBD2. Germline lookup yields CDR1 DFQATT and CDR2 SNEGSKA (reference sequence). V gave up 0 bases and J gave up 9 bases; unmatched junction bases: 14. The CDR3 is made up of 17 amino acids.

V gene TRBV29-1 combines with J gene TRBJ1-1; unclear D gene. Trimming cost V 6 bases and J 1 base, with 12 bases left between them. Looked up from germline, CDR1 is SQVTM and CDR2 is ANQGSEA. The CDR3 is made up of 13 amino acids. CDR3 protein: CSVRAFSNTEAFF. The CDR3 DNA follows: TGCAGCGTGAGAGCTTTTTCGAACACTGAAGCTTTCTTT.

The genes are TRBV20-1 and TRBJ2-2; D unresolved. Per germline, CDR1 DFQATT and CDR2 SNEGSKA (reference sequence). The CDR3 runs 13 residues. The CDR3 loop reads CSTGTANTGELFF. CDR3 nucleotide sequence: TGCAGCACCGGTACAGCGAACACCGGGGAGCTGTTTTTT.

The gene calls are TRBV29-1 and TRBJ2-2, with D possibly being TRBD1 (5 bases). The length of the CDR3 is 16 residues. Germline CDR1 reads SQVTM; CDR2 reads ANQGSEA. Trimming shortened V by 3 bases and J by 4 bases, and 18 bases separated the two germline ends. CDR3 loop: CSVDSLSQGSTGELFF. CDR3 in DNA: TGCAGCGTTGATTCGCTTTCGCAGGGATCCACCGGGGAGCTGTTTTTT.

The chain combines TRBV5-6 with TRBJ2-7; 12 bases align to TRBD1. This CDR3 is built from 16 residues. CDR1 and CDR2 from the germline V gene are SGHDT and YYEEEE. Trimming removed 1 base from V and 7 bases from J; junction bases left unmatched: 9. CDR3 amino acids: CASSLFPGQGAREQYF. CDR3 bases: TGTGCCAGCAGCTTGTTCCCGGGACAGGGGGCGCGAGAGCAGTACTTC.

The chain is built from TRBV18 and TRBJ2-7; 12 bases fit TRBD1. Germline assignment: CDR1 KGHSH and CDR2 LQKENI. This CDR3 region has 15 residues. V gave up 0 bases and J gave up 7 bases; unmatched junction bases: 4. CDR3 in DNA: TGTGCCAGCTCACCACCGGGACAGGGGGCAGAAGAGCAGTACTTC. It is translated as CASSPPGQGAEEQYF.

The CDR3 spells CSARRLAGVTGELFF. The CDR3 coding sequence is TGCAGTGCTAGGAGACTAGCGGGAGTTACCGGGGAGCTGTTTTTT. The V call is TRBV20-1, the J call TRBJ2-2; 12 bases agree with TRBD2. Trimming removed 3 bases from V and 5 bases from J; junction bases left unmatched: 4. Germline CDR1 reads DFQATT; CDR2 reads SNEGSKA (reference sequence). The CDR3 loop spans 15 amino acids.

The V gene is TRBV7-9, the J gene TRBJ1-1; D not resolved. Trimming left V 5 bases short and J 5 bases short, with 15 bases between. From germline, CDR1 is SEHNR and CDR2 FQNEAQ (reference sequence). This CDR3 is 14 amino acids long. The DNA of the CDR3 is TGTGCCAGCAGCCTTAGGAGGAACACAACTGAAGCTTTCTTT. It specifies CASSLRRNTTEAFF.

Here the CDR3 DNA reads TGTGCCAGCAGCGTAGGGATGGGAAGCTCTGGAAACACCATATATTTT. Protein product: CASSVGMGSSGNTIYF. The chain couples TRBV9 to TRBJ1-3; D remains unclear. The V and J ends lost 0 bases and 0 bases respectively, with 10 bases between them. This CDR3 has 16 residues. Germline V gene sequence: CDR1 SGDLS, CDR2 YYNGEE.

The V gene is TRBV7-8, the J gene TRBJ1-4; D might be TRBD1 (5 bases). This CDR3 has 18 amino acids. Looked up from germline, CDR1 is SGHVS and CDR2 is FQNEAQ. The ends were cut back, 3 bases at V and 0 bases at J, with 17 bases in the middle. The CDR3 protein is CASSFTGTPYSTNEKLFF. The CDR3 DNA reads TGTGCCAGCAGCTTTACCGGGACGCCATACTCAACTAATGAAAAACTGTTTTTT.

The chain links TRBV9 to TRBJ2-2; 8 bases map to TRBD2. The CDR3 extends over 16 amino acids. Germline loops: CDR1 SGDLS, CDR2 YYNGEE. The J segment lost 3 bases and the V segment lost 4 bases, leaving 8 bases of the junction unmatched. The CDR3 bases are TGTGCCAGCAGCCGGAGTAGCGGGACGCACACCGGGGAGCTGTTTTTT. This codes for CASSRSSGTHTGELFF.

This clonotype has more than one count but fewer than ten. The CDR3: CASSTGNYGYTF. The CDR3 nucleotides are TGTGCCAGCAGTACAGGGAACTATGGCTACACCTTC. This chain links TRBV12-3 or TRBV12-4 with TRBJ1-2; tentative D call: TRBD1 (6 bases). The CDR3 is 12 residues long. Trimming removed 5 bases from V and 2 bases from J, with 6 bases in between.

The CDR3 protein is CASSVGPGIVTEAFF. Written as DNA, the CDR3 is TGTGCCAGCAGCGTAGGGCCAGGGATAGTCACTGAAGCTTTCTTT. The chain uses TRBV9 and TRBJ1-1, with a tentative D call TRBD1 (5 bases). There are 15 residues in the CDR3. CDR1 and CDR2 (germline): SGDLS, YYNGEE. Trimming shortened V by 0 bases and J by 4 bases, and 13 bases separated the two germline ends.

The sample holds one count of this clonotype. The CDR3 protein is CASSRTDGYEQYF. CDR3 DNA sequence: TGTGCCAGCAGCCGCACAGACGGCTACGAGCAGTACTTC. V usage is TRBV6-2 or TRBV6-3 and J usage is TRBJ2-7; D not resolved. V was shortened by 6 bases and J by 3 bases, with 12 bases between the two germline ends. The CDR3 consists of 13 residues. Looked up from germline, CDR1 is MNHEY and CDR2 is SVGEGT.

This clonotype was detected once. The rearrangement joins TRBV7-9 to TRBJ2-1, with D unclear. From germline, CDR1 is SEHNR and CDR2 FQNEAQ (reference sequence). The ends were cut back, 1 base at V and 9 bases at J, with 10 bases in the middle. This CDR3 has 13 amino acids. The CDR3 here is CASSLGEYGEQFF. The CDR3 nucleotides are TGTGCCAGCAGCTTAGGCGAGTACGGTGAGCAGTTCTTC.

Only one count was recorded for this clonotype. V and J are TRBV20-1 and TRBJ2-7; D might be TRBD1 or TRBD2, each matching 5 bases. Germline-derived CDR1 and CDR2 are DFQATT and SNEGSKA (reference sequence). The CDR3 totals 13 residues. V lost 1 base to trimming and J lost 11 bases, with 18 bases between them. The CDR3 sequence is CSARAPGTIGEYF. Here the CDR3 DNA reads TGCAGTGCTAGAGCGCCCGGGACCATAGGGGAGTACTTC.

The V call is TRBV28, the J call TRBJ1-4; D not certain. Trimming removed 8 bases at V and 8 bases at J, with 12 bases between. The length of the CDR3 is 12 residues. CDR1 and CDR2 from the germline V gene are MDHEN and SYDVKM. The CDR3 region is CASQVPGEKLFF. In nucleotides, the CDR3 is TGTGCCAGCCAAGTCCCGGGCGAAAAACTGTTTTTT.

The chain joins TRBV7-9 to TRBJ1-2, with D unresolved. The CDR3 length is 13 residues. Germline-derived CDR1 and CDR2 are SEHNR and FQNEAQ (reference sequence). The ends were cut back, 4 bases at V and 4 bases at J, with 10 bases in the middle. The CDR3 DNA reads as TGTGCCAGCAGCTCTCAGGAGGCCTATGGCTACACCTTC. This encodes CASSSQEAYGYTF.

The V gene is TRBV6-6, the J gene TRBJ1-5, with TRBD1 matching over 7 bases. The CDR3 is made up of 15 amino acids. Trimming removed 9 bases from V and 2 bases from J; junction bases left unmatched: 10. Germline CDR1 is MNHNY and CDR2 is SVGAGI (reference sequence). This chain's CDR3 is CASTEQGKRNQPQHF. CDR3 nucleotide sequence: TGTGCCAGTACAGAACAGGGGAAGCGCAATCAGCCCCAGCATTTT.

This clonotype occurred once. J is TRBJ2-1 and V is TRBV29-1; 9 bases align to TRBD1. V lost 4 bases, J lost 7 bases, and 2 bases stayed unmatched. Germline CDR1 is SQVTM and CDR2 is ANQGSEA. The CDR3 sequence is 12 residues long. CDR3: CSVGQGENEQFF. The CDR3 bases are TGCAGCGTTGGACAGGGGGAGAATGAGCAGTTCTTC.

V usage is TRBV3-1 and J usage is TRBJ1-1, with D uncertain. This CDR3 contains 12 residues. The V end was cut by 0 bases, the J end by 3 bases, with 2 bases between. Per the germline V gene, CDR1 is LGHDT and CDR2 is YNNKEL (reference sequence). The CDR3 DNA reads TGTGCCAGCAGCCAAGAGTACACTGAAGCTTTCTTT. This translates into CASSQEYTEAFF.